Below are 17 T cell receptor beta chains sequenced from a single sample in a study of pediatric ulcerative colitis. Clones were read by immunoSEQ multiplex PCR, and TCRdb kept only the in-frame ones, dropping some. The sample has approximately 37,000 clones; about 75% are singletons. One to two pinch biopsies were taken from the rectum during colonoscopy. Specimen: gut tissue. All receptors come from a boy aged 10-17 years with severe ulcerative colitis.

This clone came up a few times. V is TRBV4-1 and J is TRBJ1-2; D not resolved. V lost 0 bases, J lost 7 bases, and 18 bases lay in between. The CDR3 covers 16 residues. CDR1 and CDR2 from the germline V gene are MGHRA and YSYEKL. In DNA, the CDR3 is TGCGCCAGCAGCCAAGATGCGATCCGTGACGCTGCTGGCTACACCTTC. The encoded protein is CASSQDAIRDAAGYTF.

This clone has just a few counts. The chain uses TRBV6-5 and TRBJ1-2; a weak D match, TRBD1 (5 bases). This CDR3 has 15 residues. CDR1 and CDR2 from the germline V gene are MNHEY and SVGAGI. V was shortened by 0 bases and J by 10 bases, with 18 bases between the two germline ends. CDR3 bases: TGTGCCAGCAGTTACTCAAACAGGCCCCCATGGATCTACACCTTC. It specifies CASSYSNRPPWIYTF.

A single count supports this clone. V and J are TRBV6-6 and TRBJ1-2; a weak D match, TRBD1 (5 bases). Germline-derived CDR1 and CDR2 are MNHNY and SVGAGI (reference sequence). V was clipped by 7 bases and J by 4 bases, with 19 bases between them. The CDR3 is made up of 15 amino acids. For the CDR3, the DNA is TGTGCCAGCACCCTCCGGGACGGCCCGTTCTATGGCTACACCTTC. Its protein product is CASTLRDGPFYGYTF.

Written as DNA, the CDR3 is TGCGCCAGCAGCTTGGAGTGGGGGGACTACAATGAGCAGTTCTTC. It translates to CASSLEWGDYNEQFF. The rearrangement joins TRBV5-1 to TRBJ2-1, with D perhaps TRBD2 (6 bases). This CDR3 region has 15 residues. Deletions cut 0 bases from V and 3 bases from J, with 10 bases between. The germline V gene has CDR1 SGHRS and CDR2 YFSETQ. The full variable domain, completed using reference TRBV5-1 and TRBJ2-1, is KAGVTQTPRYLIKTRGQQVTLSCSPISGHRSVSWYQQTPGQGLQFLFEYFSETQRNKGNFPGRFSGRQFSNSRSEMNVSTLELGDSALYLCASSLEWGDYNEQFFGPGTRLTVL.

The rearrangement links TRBV11-2 to TRBJ1-3, with 7 bases fitting TRBD1. Trimming took 5 bases from V and 10 from J; bases not matched to a gene: 20. CDR1 and CDR2 (germline): SGHAT, FQNNGV. CDR3 length: 17 residues. The CDR3 reads CASSGAYDREGPFTIYF. As DNA, the CDR3 is TGTGCCAGCAGCGGAGCGTACGACAGGGAAGGGCCTTTTACCATATATTTT.

This rearrangement joins TRBV4-1 to TRBJ1-1; no reliable D call. Germline values: CDR1 MGHRA, CDR2 YSYEKL. The germline V and J ends were trimmed by 0 bases and 4 bases, with 9 bases remaining between them. The CDR3 length is 14 residues. The CDR3 is CASSQDQAGTEAFF. Here the CDR3 DNA reads TGCGCCAGCAGCCAAGATCAGGCGGGCACTGAAGCTTTCTTT.

The chain carries TRBV6-5 and TRBJ1-6; D is uncertain. The germline V gene encodes CDR1 MNHEY and CDR2 SVGAGI. The V gene lost 5 bases and the J gene lost 5 bases, with 10 bases spanning the gap. The CDR3 runs to 14 residues. The CDR3 protein is CASSRGLNNSPLHF. The CDR3, as DNA: TGTGCCAGCAGTCGGGGTCTCAATAATTCACCCCTCCACTTT.

This clone was detected a few times. The V and J genes are TRBV10-1 and TRBJ1-2; D unclear. Trimming pared 6 bases from V and 2 bases from J, leaving 10 bases between. This CDR3 is built from 13 residues. CDR1 and CDR2 (germline): WNHNN, SYGVQD (reference sequence). CDR3 sequence: CASSEDGNYGYTF. The CDR3 DNA reads as TGCGCCAGCAGCGAGGACGGGAACTATGGCTACACCTTC.

V and J are TRBV9 and TRBJ1-1, with 8 bases aligning to TRBD1. CDR3 length: 15 amino acids. The trim removed 3 bases at V and 6 bases at J, leaving 10 bases unmatched. Germline values: CDR1 SGDLS, CDR2 YYNGEE. CDR3 in amino acids: CASSATGTGDSEAFF. CDR3 nucleotide sequence: TGTGCCAGCAGCGCAACCGGGACAGGCGACTCTGAAGCTTTCTTT.

V is TRBV29-1 and J is TRBJ2-3, with a weak D call TRBD2 (5 bases). The germline CDR1 and CDR2 sequences are SQVTM and ANQGSEA. This CDR3 region has 13 residues. V was cut by 3 bases and J by 0 bases, with 7 bases left in between. CDR3 DNA: TGCAGCGTTGACAGGACTAGCACAGATACGCAGTATTTT. Translated, it gives CSVDRTSTDTQYF.

The V gene is TRBV29-1, the J gene TRBJ2-6; D uncertain. Trimming removed 4 bases at V and 3 bases at J, with 16 bases between. The germline V gene encodes CDR1 SQVTM and CDR2 ANQGSEA. The CDR3 sequence is 16 residues long. The chain's CDR3 is CSVAGRRTGGANVLTF. CDR3 nucleotide sequence: TGCAGCGTTGCGGGCAGGCGAACGGGTGGGGCCAACGTCCTGACTTTC.

In its sample, this clone was seen a few times. This CDR3 fails to terminate in the conserved phenylalanine or tryptophan, so it likely reflects a read error. The V call is TRBV6-1, the J call TRBJ1-6; D not certain. Per germline, CDR1 MNHNS and CDR2 SASEGT. The V end was cut by 1 base, the J end by 0 bases, with 7 bases between. There are 16 residues in the CDR3. CDR3 in amino acids: CASSEGWNSYNSPLHL. The DNA of the CDR3 is TGTGCCAGCAGTGAAGGGTGGAACTCCTATAATTCACCCCTCCACCTT.

CDR3 nucleotides: TGTGCCAGCAGTGACGGGCGGGGGCTTCATTCCTACAATGAGCAGTTCTTC. Amino acid sequence: CASSDGRGLHSYNEQFF. V and J are TRBV2 and TRBJ2-1, with D perhaps TRBD2 (7 bases). The CDR3 is 17 residues long. In germline, CDR1 is SNHLY, CDR2 FYNNEI. Between the trimmed V and J ends, which lost 3 bases and 1 base, there was a span of 16 bases.

The rearrangement links TRBV6-6 to TRBJ2-3; TRBD2 agrees at 8 bases. Germline lookup yields CDR1 MNHNY and CDR2 SVGAGI (reference sequence). This CDR3 has 13 amino acids. J was trimmed by 6 bases and V by 6 bases; bases with no gene match: 5. The CDR3 loop reads CASSYGLADTQYF. CDR3 DNA: TGTGCCAGCAGCTATGGACTAGCTGATACGCAGTATTTT.

The chain combines TRBV10-3 with TRBJ1-2, with TRBD1 matching 8 bases. The CDR3 is 14 residues long. Germline V gene lookup returns CDR1 ENHRY and CDR2 SYGVKD. After removal of 10 bases from V and 7 bases from J, the junction contained 14 bases not matched to a gene. CDR3 sequence reads: CASRSQGERGGYTF. Written as DNA, the CDR3 is TGTGCCAGCAGATCACAGGGGGAGAGGGGTGGCTACACCTTC.

The J gene is TRBJ2-7, the V gene TRBV28, with D tentatively TRBD2 (6 bases). Per germline, CDR1 MDHEN and CDR2 SYDVKM. The V end lost 10 bases, the J end lost 2 bases, and 18 bases lay between the germline ends. This CDR3 contains 14 residues. In DNA, the CDR3 is TGTGCCACCCTGGACTATTCCGATACCTACGAGCAGTACTTC. The encoded protein is CATLDYSDTYEQYF.

The chain combines TRBV6-5 with TRBJ1-4; D is unresolved. CDR1 and CDR2 (germline): MNHEY, SVGAGI. The CDR3 totals 15 residues. Trimming removed 0 bases from V and 0 bases from J, with 5 bases in between. As DNA, the CDR3 is TGTGCCAGCAGTTACTCTAGAACAACTAATGAAAAACTGTTTTTT. Its translation is CASSYSRTTNEKLFF.